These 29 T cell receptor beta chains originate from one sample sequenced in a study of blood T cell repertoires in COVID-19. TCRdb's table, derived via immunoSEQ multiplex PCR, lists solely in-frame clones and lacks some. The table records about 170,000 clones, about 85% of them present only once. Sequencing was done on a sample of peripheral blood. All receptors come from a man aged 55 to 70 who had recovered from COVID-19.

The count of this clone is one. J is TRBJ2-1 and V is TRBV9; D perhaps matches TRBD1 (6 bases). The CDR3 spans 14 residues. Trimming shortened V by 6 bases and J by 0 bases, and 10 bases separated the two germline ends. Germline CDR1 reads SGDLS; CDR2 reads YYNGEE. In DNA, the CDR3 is TGTGCCAGCACTGGGACAAACTCCTACAATGAGCAGTTCTTC. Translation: CASTGTNSYNEQFF.

CDR3 in amino acids: CAGSESLVGGNYGYTF. In nucleotides, the CDR3 is TGTGCCGGATCCGAGAGCCTGGTTGGCGGAAACTATGGCTACACCTTC. The chain links TRBV2 to TRBJ1-2; the D is unclear. Germline values: CDR1 SNHLY, CDR2 FYNNEI. CDR3 size: 16 residues. V was trimmed by 11 bases and J by 2 bases, leaving 24 bases between them. Full variable domain (outside the CDR3, taken from reference TRBV2 and TRBJ1-2): EPEVTQTPSHQVTQMGQEVILRCVPISNHLYFYWYRQILGQKVEFLVSFYNNEISEKSEIFDDQFSVERPDGSNFTLKIRSTKLEDSAMYFCAGSESLVGGNYGYTFGSGTRLTVV.

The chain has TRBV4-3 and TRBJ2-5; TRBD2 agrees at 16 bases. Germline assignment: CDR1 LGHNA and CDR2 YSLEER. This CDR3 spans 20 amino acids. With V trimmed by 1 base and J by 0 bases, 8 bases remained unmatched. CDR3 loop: CASSQGRQGLAGGNQETQYF. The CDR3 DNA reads TGCGCCAGCAGCCAAGGGCGGCAGGGACTAGCGGGGGGGAACCAAGAGACCCAGTACTTC.

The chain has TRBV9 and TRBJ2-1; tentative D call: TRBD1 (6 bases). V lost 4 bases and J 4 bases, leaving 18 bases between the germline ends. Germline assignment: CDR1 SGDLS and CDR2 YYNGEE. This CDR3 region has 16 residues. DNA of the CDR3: TGTGCCAGCAGCCGTGACGGGACAAGACGGTACAATGAGCAGTTCTTC. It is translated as CASSRDGTRRYNEQFF.

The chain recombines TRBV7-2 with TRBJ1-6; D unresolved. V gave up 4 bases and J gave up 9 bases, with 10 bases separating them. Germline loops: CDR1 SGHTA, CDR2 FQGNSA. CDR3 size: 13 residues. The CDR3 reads CASSYVDSSPLHF. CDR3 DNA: TGTGCCAGCAGCTACGTAGACTCTTCACCCCTCCACTTT.

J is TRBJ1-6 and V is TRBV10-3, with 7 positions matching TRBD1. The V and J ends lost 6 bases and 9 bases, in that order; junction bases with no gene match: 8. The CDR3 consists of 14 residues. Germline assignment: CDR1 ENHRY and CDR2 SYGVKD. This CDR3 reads CAISTTGAGSPLHF. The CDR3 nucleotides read TGTGCCATCAGCACAACAGGGGCAGGTTCACCCCTCCACTTT.

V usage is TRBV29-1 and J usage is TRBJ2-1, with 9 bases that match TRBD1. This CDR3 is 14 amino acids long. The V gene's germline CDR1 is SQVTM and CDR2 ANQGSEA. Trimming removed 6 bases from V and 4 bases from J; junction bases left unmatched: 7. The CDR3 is CSVRSGTGYNEQFF. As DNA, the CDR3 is TGCAGCGTGCGATCCGGGACAGGGTACAATGAGCAGTTCTTC.

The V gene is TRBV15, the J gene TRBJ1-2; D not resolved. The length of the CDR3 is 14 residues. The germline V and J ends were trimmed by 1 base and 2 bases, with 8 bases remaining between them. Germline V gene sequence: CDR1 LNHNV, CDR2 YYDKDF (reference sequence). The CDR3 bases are TGTGCCACCAGCAGAGGGGCAGAGAACTATGGCTACACCTTC. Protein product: CATSRGAENYGYTF.

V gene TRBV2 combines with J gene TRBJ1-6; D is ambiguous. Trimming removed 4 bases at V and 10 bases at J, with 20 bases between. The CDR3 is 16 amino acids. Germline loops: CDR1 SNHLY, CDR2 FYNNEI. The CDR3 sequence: CASSGERSGSGSPLHF. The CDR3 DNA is TGTGCCAGCAGTGGGGAACGGTCGGGAAGCGGCTCACCCCTCCACTTT. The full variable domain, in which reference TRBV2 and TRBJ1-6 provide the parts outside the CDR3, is EPEVTQTPSHQVTQMGQEVILRCVPISNHLYFYWYRQILGQKVEFLVSFYNNEISEKSEIFDDQFSVERPDGSNFTLKIRSTKLEDSAMYFCASSGERSGSGSPLHFGNGTRLTVT.

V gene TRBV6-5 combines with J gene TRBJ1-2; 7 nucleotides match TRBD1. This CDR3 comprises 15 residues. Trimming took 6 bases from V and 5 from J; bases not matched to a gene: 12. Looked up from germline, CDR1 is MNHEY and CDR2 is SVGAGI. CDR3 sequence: CASRGGLGTVYGYTF. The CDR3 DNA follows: TGTGCCAGCAGAGGGGGACTTGGGACAGTTTATGGCTACACCTTC.

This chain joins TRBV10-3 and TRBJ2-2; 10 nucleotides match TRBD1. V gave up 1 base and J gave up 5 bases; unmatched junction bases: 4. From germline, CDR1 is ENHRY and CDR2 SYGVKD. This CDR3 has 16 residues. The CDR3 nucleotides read TGTGCCATCAGTGAGTTTGGACAGGGGGAAACCGGGGAGCTGTTTTTT. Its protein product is CAISEFGQGETGELFF.

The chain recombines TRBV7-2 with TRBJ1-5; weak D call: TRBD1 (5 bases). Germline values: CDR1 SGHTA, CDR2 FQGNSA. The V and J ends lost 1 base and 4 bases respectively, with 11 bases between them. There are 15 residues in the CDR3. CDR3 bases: TGTGCCAGCAGCTTAGGCAGGGTTGGGAATCAGCCCCAGCATTTT. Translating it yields CASSLGRVGNQPQHF.

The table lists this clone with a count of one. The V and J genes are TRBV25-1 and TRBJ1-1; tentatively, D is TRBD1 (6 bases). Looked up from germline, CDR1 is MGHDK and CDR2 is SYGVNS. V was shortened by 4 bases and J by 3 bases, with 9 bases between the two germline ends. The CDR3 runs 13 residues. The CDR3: CASSGDTHTEAFF. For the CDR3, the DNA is TGTGCCAGCAGTGGGGACACCCACACTGAAGCTTTCTTT.

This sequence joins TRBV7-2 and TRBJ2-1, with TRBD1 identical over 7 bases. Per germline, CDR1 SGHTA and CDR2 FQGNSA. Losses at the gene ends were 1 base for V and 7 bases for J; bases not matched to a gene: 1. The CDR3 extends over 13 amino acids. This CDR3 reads CASSLVTGNEQFF. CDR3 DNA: TGTGCCAGCAGCTTAGTGACAGGGAATGAGCAGTTCTTC.

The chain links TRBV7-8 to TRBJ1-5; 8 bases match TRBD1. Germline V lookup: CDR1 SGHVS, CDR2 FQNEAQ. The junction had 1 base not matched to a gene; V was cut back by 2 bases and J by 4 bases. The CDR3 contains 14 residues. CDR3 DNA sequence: TGTGCCAGCAGCTTAAACAGGGGGAATCAGCCCCAGCATTTT. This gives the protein CASSLNRGNQPQHF.

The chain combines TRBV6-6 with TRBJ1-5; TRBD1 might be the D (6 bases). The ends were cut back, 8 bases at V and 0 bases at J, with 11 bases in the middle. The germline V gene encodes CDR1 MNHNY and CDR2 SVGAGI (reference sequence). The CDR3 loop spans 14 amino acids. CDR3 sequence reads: CASRDMDSNQPQHF. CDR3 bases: TGTGCCAGCCGGGACATGGATAGCAATCAGCCCCAGCATTTT.

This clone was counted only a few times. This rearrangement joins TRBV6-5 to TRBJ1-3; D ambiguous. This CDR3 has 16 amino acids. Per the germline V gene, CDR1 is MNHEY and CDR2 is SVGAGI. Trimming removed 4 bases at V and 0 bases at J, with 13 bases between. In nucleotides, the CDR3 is TGTGCCAGCAGTTCGACCGGCCCAGGCTCTGGAAACACCATATATTTT. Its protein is CASSSTGPGSGNTIYF.

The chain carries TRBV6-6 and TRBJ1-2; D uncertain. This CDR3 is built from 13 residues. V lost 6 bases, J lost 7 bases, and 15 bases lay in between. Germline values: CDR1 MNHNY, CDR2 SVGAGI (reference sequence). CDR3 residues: CASRIGEFGGYTF. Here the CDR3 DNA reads TGTGCCAGCAGAATCGGGGAGTTCGGTGGCTACACCTTC.

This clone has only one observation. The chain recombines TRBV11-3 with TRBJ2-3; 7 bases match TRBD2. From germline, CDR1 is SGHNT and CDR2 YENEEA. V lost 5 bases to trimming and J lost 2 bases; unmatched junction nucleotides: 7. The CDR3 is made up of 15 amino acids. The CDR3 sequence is CASSPSGEPTDTQYF. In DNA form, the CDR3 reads TGTGCCAGCAGCCCGAGCGGGGAACCCACAGATACGCAGTATTTT.

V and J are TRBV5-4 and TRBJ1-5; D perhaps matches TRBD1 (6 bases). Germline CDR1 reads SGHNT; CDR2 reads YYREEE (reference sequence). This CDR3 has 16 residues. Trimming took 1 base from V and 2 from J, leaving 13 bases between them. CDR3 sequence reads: CASSLYRRGGNQPQHF. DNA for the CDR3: TGTGCCAGCAGCTTGTATCGCAGGGGTGGCAATCAGCCCCAGCATTTT.

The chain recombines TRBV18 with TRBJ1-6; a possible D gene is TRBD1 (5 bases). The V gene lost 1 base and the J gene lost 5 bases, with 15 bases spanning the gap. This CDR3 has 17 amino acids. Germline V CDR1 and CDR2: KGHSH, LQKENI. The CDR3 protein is CASSPLAGPNDNSPLHF. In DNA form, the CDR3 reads TGTGCCAGCTCACCACTTGCGGGGCCGAATGATAATTCACCCCTCCACTTT.

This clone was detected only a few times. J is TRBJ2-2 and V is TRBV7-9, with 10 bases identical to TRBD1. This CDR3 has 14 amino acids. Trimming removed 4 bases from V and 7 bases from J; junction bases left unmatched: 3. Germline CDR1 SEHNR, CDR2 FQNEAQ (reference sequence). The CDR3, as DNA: TGTGCCAGCAGCTCGGGACAGGGGTTCGGGGAGCTGTTTTTT. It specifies CASSSGQGFGELFF.

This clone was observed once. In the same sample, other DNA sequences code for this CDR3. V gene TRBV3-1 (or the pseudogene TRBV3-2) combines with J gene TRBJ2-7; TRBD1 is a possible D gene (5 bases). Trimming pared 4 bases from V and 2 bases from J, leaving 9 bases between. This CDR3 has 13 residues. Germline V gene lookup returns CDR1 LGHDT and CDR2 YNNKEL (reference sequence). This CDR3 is CASSPAGTYEQYF. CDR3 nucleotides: TGTGCCAGCAGCCCCGCAGGGACCTACGAGCAGTACTTC.

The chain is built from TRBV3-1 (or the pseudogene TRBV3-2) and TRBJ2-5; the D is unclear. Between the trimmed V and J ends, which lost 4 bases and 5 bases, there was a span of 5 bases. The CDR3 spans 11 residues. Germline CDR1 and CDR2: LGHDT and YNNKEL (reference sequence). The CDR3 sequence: CASSLVETQYF. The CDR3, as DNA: TGTGCCAGCAGCCTCGTGGAGACCCAGTACTTC.

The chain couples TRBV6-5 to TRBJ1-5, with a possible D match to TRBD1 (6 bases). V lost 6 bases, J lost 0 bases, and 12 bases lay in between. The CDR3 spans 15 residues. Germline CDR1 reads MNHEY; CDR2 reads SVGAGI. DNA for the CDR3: TGTGCCAGCAGACAGGGAACATATAGCAATCAGCCCCAGCATTTT. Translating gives CASRQGTYSNQPQHF.

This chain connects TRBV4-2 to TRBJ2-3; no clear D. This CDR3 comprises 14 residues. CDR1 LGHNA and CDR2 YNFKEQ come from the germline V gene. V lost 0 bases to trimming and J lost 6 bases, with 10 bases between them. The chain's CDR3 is CASSQEGFLDTQYF. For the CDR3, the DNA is TGTGCCAGCAGCCAAGAGGGCTTCTTGGATACGCAGTATTTT.

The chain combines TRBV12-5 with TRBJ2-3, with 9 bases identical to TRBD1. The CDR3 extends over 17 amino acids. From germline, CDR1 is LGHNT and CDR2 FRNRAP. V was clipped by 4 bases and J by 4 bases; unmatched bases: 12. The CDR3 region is CASGSYLGGTGSDTQYF. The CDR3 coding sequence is TGTGCTAGTGGTTCGTACCTGGGAGGGACAGGGTCAGATACGCAGTATTTT.

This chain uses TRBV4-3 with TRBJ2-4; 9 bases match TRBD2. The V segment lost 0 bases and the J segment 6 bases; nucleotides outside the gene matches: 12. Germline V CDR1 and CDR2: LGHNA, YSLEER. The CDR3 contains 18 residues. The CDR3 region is CASSQDLGGGELGNIQYF. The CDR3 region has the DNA TGCGCCAGCAGCCAAGATTTGGGCGGGGGGGAGTTAGGAAACATTCAGTACTTC.

The CDR3 sequence is CASSRDSTFYEQYF. The CDR3 nucleotides read TGTGCCAGCAGCCGGGACAGCACGTTCTACGAGCAGTACTTC. The rearrangement uses TRBV6-5 and TRBJ2-7; TRBD1 matches at 7 bases. Per the germline V gene, CDR1 is MNHEY and CDR2 is SVGAGI. The CDR3 extends over 14 amino acids. V shed 6 bases and J 3 bases; nucleotides not matched to a gene: 8.